The T cell receptor (beta chain) under discussion was sequenced for a study of shared clonotypes between healthy human individuals. The assay was immunoSEQ multiplex PCR, and TCRdb's table has in-frame clones only and misses some. The profile shows 2,100,000 or so clones, around 95% of them singletons. The CDR3 consists of 15 residues. The germline V gene encodes CDR1 GTSNPN and CDR2 SVGIG (reference sequence). V dropped 0 bases and J dropped 3 bases, with 15 bases sitting between them. What was sequenced was naive CD4+ T cells sorted from blood. Subset described: CD45RA+ positively selected. The chain combines TRBV30 with TRBJ2-7; possible D gene TRBD2, 6 bases. The source is a man aged 18 to 29 in good health. This chain's CDR3 is CAWSVRRALYYEQYF. The CDR3 nucleotides read TGTGCCTGGAGTGTACGGAGGGCCCTCTACTACGAGCAGTACTTC.